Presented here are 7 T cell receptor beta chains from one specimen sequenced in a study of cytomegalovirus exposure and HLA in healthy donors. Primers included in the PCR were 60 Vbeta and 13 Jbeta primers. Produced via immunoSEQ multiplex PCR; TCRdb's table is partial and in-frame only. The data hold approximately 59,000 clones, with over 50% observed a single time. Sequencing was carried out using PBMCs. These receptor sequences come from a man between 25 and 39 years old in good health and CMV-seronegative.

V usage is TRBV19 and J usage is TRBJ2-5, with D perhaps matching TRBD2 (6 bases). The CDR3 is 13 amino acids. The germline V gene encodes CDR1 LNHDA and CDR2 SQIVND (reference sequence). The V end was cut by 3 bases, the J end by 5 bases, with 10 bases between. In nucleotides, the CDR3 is TGTGCCAGTAGTATGAACCGGGGGGAGACCCAGTACTTC. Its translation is CASSMNRGETQYF.

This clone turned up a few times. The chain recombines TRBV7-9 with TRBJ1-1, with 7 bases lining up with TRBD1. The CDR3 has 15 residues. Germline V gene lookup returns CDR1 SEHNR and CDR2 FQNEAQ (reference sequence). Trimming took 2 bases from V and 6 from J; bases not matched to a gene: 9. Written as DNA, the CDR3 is TGTGCCAGCAGCTTAAAGCGGACAGGCGCCTCTGAAGCTTTCTTT. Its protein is CASSLKRTGASEAFF.

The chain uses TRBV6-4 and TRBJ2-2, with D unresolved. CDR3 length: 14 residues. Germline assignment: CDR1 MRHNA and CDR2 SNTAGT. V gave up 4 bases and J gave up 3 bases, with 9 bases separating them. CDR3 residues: CASSVAHHTGELFF. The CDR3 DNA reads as TGTGCCAGCAGTGTGGCCCACCACACCGGGGAGCTGTTTTTT.

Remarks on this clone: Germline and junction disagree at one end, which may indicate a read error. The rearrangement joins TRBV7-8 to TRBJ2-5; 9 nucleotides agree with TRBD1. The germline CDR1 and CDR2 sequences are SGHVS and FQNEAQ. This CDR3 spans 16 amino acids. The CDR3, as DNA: TGTGCCAGCAGCTTAAACTTGGGACAGGGATTAGAGGCCCAGTACTTC. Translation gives CASSLNLGQGLEAQYF.

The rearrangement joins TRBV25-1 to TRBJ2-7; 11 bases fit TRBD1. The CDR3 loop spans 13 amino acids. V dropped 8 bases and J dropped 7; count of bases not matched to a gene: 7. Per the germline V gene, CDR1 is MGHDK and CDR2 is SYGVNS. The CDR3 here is CASRRTGGSEQYF. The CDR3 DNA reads TGTGCCAGCCGTAGGACAGGGGGCAGTGAGCAGTACTTC.

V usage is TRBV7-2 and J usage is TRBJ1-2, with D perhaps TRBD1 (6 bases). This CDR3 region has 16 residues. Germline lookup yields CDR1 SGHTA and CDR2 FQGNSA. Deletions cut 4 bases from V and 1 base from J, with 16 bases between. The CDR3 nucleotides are TGTGCCAGCAGCTCGCCCGGGGGGGCATTTAACTATGGCTACACCTTC. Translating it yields CASSSPGGAFNYGYTF.

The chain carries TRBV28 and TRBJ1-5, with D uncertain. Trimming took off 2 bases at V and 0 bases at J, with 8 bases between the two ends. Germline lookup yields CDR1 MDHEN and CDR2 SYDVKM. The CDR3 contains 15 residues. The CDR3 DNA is TGTGCCAGCAGTTTAACAGCTTATAGCAATCAGCCCCAGCATTTT. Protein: CASSLTAYSNQPQHF.